The 28 T cell receptor beta chains presented below share a single source sample, sequenced in a study of blood T cell repertoires in COVID-19. Produced via immunoSEQ multiplex PCR; TCRdb's table is partial and in-frame only. Of over 200,000 clones listed, approximately 90% are singletons. The sample taken for sequencing was peripheral blood. The receptors shown here come from a woman in her 40s who had recovered from COVID-19.

The gene calls are TRBV7-8 and TRBJ2-1; 7 bases are a match to TRBD2. CDR3 length equals 15 residues. Per the germline V gene, CDR1 is SGHVS and CDR2 is FQNEAQ. V shed 5 bases, J shed 9 bases, and the junction held 13 bases outside the gene matches. CDR3 nucleotide sequence: TGTGCCAGCAGCCCCCCTAGCGGAGGGCTGGCTGAGCAGTTCTTC. Protein product: CASSPPSGGLAEQFF. Using reference TRBV7-8 and TRBJ2-1 for the parts outside the CDR3, the full variable domain is GAGVSQSPRYKVAKRGQDVALRCDPISGHVSLFWYQQALGQGPEFLTYFQNEAQLDKSGLPSDRFFAERPEGSVSTLKIQRTQQEDSAVYLCASSPPSGGLAEQFFGPGTRLTVL.

V is TRBV21-1 and J is TRBJ2-3; the DNA was not used to check the table's D call, TRBD1. TRBV21-1 is labeled a pseudogene. This CDR3 contains 16 residues. The CDR3 nucleotides read TGTGCCAGCAGCACCACAGGGGGCGGCGTGAGGGATACGCAGTATTTT. Encoded protein: CASSTTGGGVRDTQYF.

The chain uses TRBV21-1 and TRBJ1-2; no check of the table's D call, TRBD1, against the DNA was made. TRBV21-1 has pseudogene status. The CDR3 is 14 residues long. CDR3 region: CASSKDGGVGGYTF. In nucleotides, the CDR3 is TGTGCCAGCAGCAAAGATGGGGGCGTTGGCGGCTACACCTTC.

This clone showed up many times. This chain links TRBV5-6 with TRBJ1-4; 7 positions agree with TRBD1. V dropped 5 bases and J dropped 1; count of bases not matched to a gene: 11. There are 17 residues in the CDR3. CDR1 and CDR2 (germline): SGHDT, YYEEEE. CDR3 loop: CASSPGTVGRTNEKLFF. CDR3 coding DNA: TGTGCCAGCAGTCCCGGGACAGTCGGGCGAACTAATGAAAAACTGTTTTTT.

This chain links TRBV4-2 with TRBJ2-2; TRBD2 agrees at 13 bases. J lost 5 bases, V lost 2 bases, and 8 bases had no gene match. CDR3 length: 18 residues. CDR1 LGHNA and CDR2 YNFKEQ come from the germline V gene. CDR3 bases: TGTGCCAGCAGCCAACTAGGGACTAGCGGGATGGGAACCGGGGAGCTGTTTTTT. It translates to CASSQLGTSGMGTGELFF.

The CDR3 bases are TGTGCCAGCTCACCACCCGGGACTCACCCCTACAATGAGCAGTTCTTC. This translates into CASSPPGTHPYNEQFF. V usage is TRBV18 and J usage is TRBJ2-1, with D tentatively TRBD2 (6 bases). This CDR3 has 16 residues. Deletions cut 0 bases from V and 2 bases from J, with 11 bases between. Germline assignment: CDR1 KGHSH and CDR2 LQKENI.

This clone was counted once. The V and J genes are TRBV5-6 and TRBJ1-2, with D possibly TRBD1 on 5 matching bases. Trimming stripped 1 base from V and 2 bases from J, with 9 bases between. Germline assignment: CDR1 SGHDT and CDR2 YYEEEE. The length of the CDR3 is 14 residues. This CDR3 reads CASSLRGGNYGYTF. The CDR3 DNA sequence: TGTGCCAGCAGCTTGCGGGGGGGAAACTATGGCTACACCTTC.

The rearrangement uses TRBV2 and TRBJ1-5; 8 bases agree with TRBD1. J lost 4 bases, V lost 5 bases, and 10 bases had no gene match. Germline loops: CDR1 SNHLY, CDR2 FYNNEI. This CDR3 has 16 residues. In DNA, the CDR3 is TGTGCCAGCAGTACCACCGGGACAGGTGGAAATCAGCCCCAGCATTTT. Translating it yields CASSTTGTGGNQPQHF. Filled out from reference TRBV2 and TRBJ1-5, the complete variable domain reads EPEVTQTPSHQVTQMGQEVILRCVPISNHLYFYWYRQILGQKVEFLVSFYNNEISEKSEIFDDQFSVERPDGSNFTLKIRSTKLEDSAMYFCASSTTGTGGNQPQHFGDGTRLSIL.

This sequence joins TRBV7-8 and TRBJ2-2; D might be TRBD1 (5 bases). In germline, CDR1 is SGHVS, CDR2 FQNEAQ. Trimming removed 5 bases from V and 1 base from J, with 8 bases in between. The CDR3 has 14 residues. The CDR3 region is CASSPRVNTGELFF. In DNA form, the CDR3 reads TGTGCCAGCAGCCCCAGGGTGAACACCGGGGAGCTGTTTTTT.

This clone appeared a single time. V and J are TRBV9 and TRBJ2-3; possible D gene TRBD1, 7 bases. Per germline, CDR1 SGDLS and CDR2 YYNGEE. Trimming took off 3 bases at V and 2 bases at J, with 13 bases between the two ends. The CDR3 loop spans 15 amino acids. CDR3 region: CASSGGDRPTDTQYF. CDR3 sequence (DNA): TGTGCCAGCAGCGGGGGGGACAGACCCACAGATACGCAGTATTTT.

The CDR3 bases are TGTGCCACCAGTGATTCAGGGGCTAGCGGGAGACCGGATACGCAGTATTTT. Translating it yields CATSDSGASGRPDTQYF. This rearrangement joins TRBV24-1 to TRBJ2-3, with 10 bases matching TRBD2. V gave up 2 bases and J gave up 6 bases; unmatched junction bases: 10. Germline V gene data show CDR1 as KGHDR and CDR2 as SFDVKD. This CDR3 is 17 amino acids long.

This chain connects TRBV11-3 to TRBJ2-1, with 14 bases lining up with TRBD2. Per germline, CDR1 SGHNT and CDR2 YENEEA. CDR3 size: 19 residues. Trimming cost V 1 base and J 7 bases; bases outside gene matches: 12. The CDR3 region is CASSLGPGLAGAGLNEQFF. CDR3 coding DNA: TGTGCCAGCAGCTTAGGCCCGGGACTAGCGGGAGCAGGATTAAATGAGCAGTTCTTC.

The chain combines TRBV13 with TRBJ1-2; 9 bases align to TRBD1. The CDR3 is 14 residues long. Germline V gene data show CDR1 as PRHDT and CDR2 as FYEKMQ (reference sequence). The V gene end was trimmed by 5 bases and the J gene end by 2 bases; junction bases not matched to a gene: 3. This chain's CDR3 is CASSPGTGNYGYTF. The CDR3 DNA follows: TGTGCCAGCAGCCCCGGGACAGGGAACTATGGCTACACCTTC.

The rearrangement joins TRBV29-1 to TRBJ2-7; D perhaps matches TRBD1 (5 bases). This CDR3 comprises 13 residues. Germline assignment: CDR1 SQVTM and CDR2 ANQGSEA. The V gene lost 4 bases and the J gene lost 1 base, with 11 bases spanning the gap. The CDR3 DNA sequence: TGCAGCGTTGCCTCGAGACAGTCCTACGAGCAGTACTTC. Amino acid sequence: CSVASRQSYEQYF.

The chain links TRBV4-3 to TRBJ2-3; D is ambiguous. The CDR3 is 13 amino acids. V was shortened by 0 bases and J by 6 bases, with 7 bases between the two germline ends. Looked up from germline, CDR1 is LGHNA and CDR2 is YSLEER. The CDR3 is CASSQEVGDTQYF. The CDR3 coding sequence is TGCGCCAGCAGCCAAGAGGTGGGCGATACGCAGTATTTT.

The V gene is TRBV2, the J gene TRBJ1-4; 8 bases line up with TRBD1. V lost 1 base to trimming and J lost 6 bases; unmatched junction nucleotides: 7. This CDR3 comprises 16 residues. CDR1 and CDR2 from the germline V gene are SNHLY and FYNNEI. DNA of the CDR3: TGTGCCAGCAGTGAAGGGTCAGGGGGCGCTTATGAAAAACTGTTTTTT. Protein product: CASSEGSGGAYEKLFF. Using reference TRBV2 and TRBJ1-4 for the parts outside the CDR3, the full variable domain is EPEVTQTPSHQVTQMGQEVILRCVPISNHLYFYWYRQILGQKVEFLVSFYNNEISEKSEIFDDQFSVERPDGSNFTLKIRSTKLEDSAMYFCASSEGSGGAYEKLFFGSGTQLSVL.

V usage is TRBV6-5 and J usage is TRBJ1-2; D unclear. With 10 bases removed from V and 4 bases from J, the gap between germline ends came to 22 bases. This CDR3 comprises 15 residues. The germline V gene has CDR1 MNHEY and CDR2 SVGAGI. Here the CDR3 reads CATRGGLPSFYGYTF. CDR3 coding DNA: TGTGCCACCCGGGGAGGTCTCCCGTCCTTCTATGGCTACACCTTC.

Concerning this clone: Distinct nucleotide sequences in the sample also encode this CDR3. This chain joins TRBV6-2 or TRBV6-3 and TRBJ1-1; D gene ambiguous. CDR1 is MNHEY, CDR2 SVGEGT, per germline. Trimming left V 5 bases short and J 4 bases short, with 5 bases between. The CDR3 extends over 11 amino acids. The DNA of the CDR3 is TGTGCCAGCAGTCGAGGCACTGAAGCTTTCTTT. It translates to CASSRGTEAFF.

The gene calls are TRBV5-6 and TRBJ2-3; D not certain. Trimming cost V 2 bases and J 4 bases, with 14 bases left between them. Per the germline V gene, CDR1 is SGHDT and CDR2 is YYEEEE. The CDR3 covers 15 residues. CDR3 sequence (DNA): TGTGCCAGCAGCTTAGGCCGGGTCGGCTCAGATACGCAGTATTTT. Translation: CASSLGRVGSDTQYF.

This rearrangement joins TRBV27 to TRBJ1-6; tentative D call: TRBD1 (6 bases). Germline V gene sequence: CDR1 MNHEY, CDR2 SMNVEV (reference sequence). The V gene lost 3 bases and the J gene lost 6 bases, with 9 bases spanning the gap. The CDR3 loop spans 14 amino acids. CDR3 sequence (DNA): TGTGCCAGCAGTTTTGGGACACCTAATTCACCCCTCCACTTT. It encodes CASSFGTPNSPLHF.

Turning to this clone: Other DNA sequences in the sample encode the same CDR3. V usage is TRBV3-1 (or the pseudogene TRBV3-2) and J usage is TRBJ2-7; possible D gene TRBD2, 5 bases. The CDR3 consists of 14 residues. Per the germline V gene, CDR1 is LGHDT and CDR2 is YNNKEL (reference sequence). V gave up 0 bases and J gave up 1 base, with 7 bases separating them. The CDR3 reads CASSQDPGSYEQYF. The CDR3 DNA sequence: TGTGCCAGCAGCCAAGATCCGGGGTCCTACGAGCAGTACTTC.

The chain has TRBV9 and TRBJ2-1; 10 bases map to TRBD2. J was trimmed by 2 bases and V by 6 bases; bases with no gene match: 5. Germline V gene lookup returns CDR1 SGDLS and CDR2 YYNGEE. The CDR3 is 15 residues long. CDR3 in amino acids: CASNQAGGAYNEQFF. The CDR3 DNA is TGTGCCAGCAACCAAGCGGGAGGGGCCTACAATGAGCAGTTCTTC.

The CDR3 loop is CASSSRGLASDEQYF. CDR3 bases: TGTGCCAGCAGCTCAAGGGGACTAGCGAGTGACGAGCAGTACTTC. This chain links TRBV7-3 with TRBJ2-7; TRBD2 agrees at 10 bases. CDR1 SGHTA and CDR2 FQGTGA come from the germline V gene. The CDR3 is 15 amino acids. The V gene end was trimmed by 4 bases and the J gene end by 5 bases; junction bases not matched to a gene: 8.

This clone was counted a few times. V is TRBV18 and J is TRBJ1-3, with D possibly being TRBD1 (5 bases). The CDR3 is made up of 13 amino acids. CDR1 is KGHSH and CDR2 is LQKENI in the germline V gene. The germline V and J ends were trimmed by 3 bases and 5 bases, with 8 bases remaining between them. The chain's CDR3 is CASSPGQRNTIYF. The DNA of the CDR3 is TGTGCCAGCTCACCCGGACAACGAAACACCATATATTTT.

The genes are TRBV27 and TRBJ2-2; 8 bases line up with TRBD2. The germline CDR1 and CDR2 sequences are MNHEY and SMNVEV (reference sequence). CDR3 length: 16 amino acids. V lost 3 bases and J lost 5; bases outside the gene matches: 8. CDR3 DNA sequence: TGTGCCAGCAGTTTTGCCGGGAGGGCCTCGACCGGGGAGCTGTTTTTT. The encoded protein is CASSFAGRASTGELFF.

This clone turned up a few times. This sample also contains other DNA sequences that code for the same CDR3. The J gene is TRBJ1-1, the V gene TRBV6-5; D ambiguous. Germline CDR1 reads MNHEY; CDR2 reads SVGAGI. V was pared by 2 bases and J by 2 bases, with 6 bases between. CDR3 size: 13 residues. CDR3 amino acids: CASSYTGNTEAFF. In DNA, the CDR3 is TGTGCCAGCAGTTACACGGGAAACACTGAAGCTTTCTTT.

The chain is built from TRBV6-5 and TRBJ1-2; 8 bases match TRBD1. The length of the CDR3 is 13 residues. J lost 2 bases, V lost 6 bases, and 2 bases had no gene match. Germline V lookup: CDR1 MNHEY, CDR2 SVGAGI. The CDR3 is CASSQGANYGYTF. The CDR3 DNA reads as TGTGCCAGCAGCCAGGGGGCCAACTATGGCTACACCTTC.

The chain recombines TRBV18 with TRBJ1-6, with no clear D. V was trimmed by 5 bases and J by 7 bases, leaving 12 bases between them. This CDR3 has 14 amino acids. The V gene's germline CDR1 is KGHSH and CDR2 LQKENI. The CDR3 bases are TGTGCCAGCTCAGTCACCTCGGGGAATTCACCCCTCCACTTT. This translates into CASSVTSGNSPLHF.